These T cell receptor beta chains were read from a single sample in a study of T cell clones after liver transplantation. Sequencing used immunoSEQ multiplex PCR; TCRdb keeps in-frame clones, though not all of them. This table has tens of thousands of clones, approximately 84% appearing once. The sample was CD4+ T cells from blood, taken before liver transplant. The source is a human donor who received a liver transplant. The CDR3 runs from the conserved cysteine through the conserved F or W. The D gene is left open where the match is weak. Clone size, where shown, is once, few, many, or a class for clones that have expanded.

D: .; J: TRBJ1-4; size: .; V: TRBV28; CDR3: CASRGPKGKLFF; DNA: TGTGCCTCCCGAGGGCCTAAGGGAAAACTGTTTTTT
D: .; J: TRBJ1-5; size: .; V: TRBV7-2; CDR3: CASSLRAEEQPQHF; DNA: TGTGCCAGCAGCTTACGGGCAGAAGAACAGCCCCAGCATTTT
D: .; J: TRBJ1-2; size: .; V: TRBV5-6; CDR3: CASSLGRTVYGYTF; DNA: TGTGCCAGCAGCTTGGGCCGGACCGTCTATGGCTACACCTTC
D: .; J: TRBJ1-2; size: .; V: TRBV11-2; CDR3: CASSLERAGGYTF; DNA: TGTGCCAGCAGCTTAGAACGGGCTGGGGGCTACACCTTC
D: .; J: TRBJ2-7; size: .; V: TRBV27; CDR3: CASSFFGADPYEQYF; DNA: TGTGCCAGCAGTTTTTTCGGGGCTGACCCTTACGAGCAGTACTTC
D: .; J: TRBJ1-3; size: .; V: TRBV29-1; CDR3: CSVDSGQGNTIYF; DNA: TGCAGCGTTGACTCGGGACAAGGAAACACCATATATTTT
D: TRBD1; J: TRBJ1-1; size: .; V: TRBV7-3; CDR3: CASSFGTGDTEAFF; DNA: TGTGCCAGCAGCTTTGGAACAGGGGACACTGAAGCTTTCTTT
D: TRBD2; J: TRBJ2-3; size: .; V: TRBV18; CDR3: CASSPTRASGEDQYF; DNA: TGTGCCAGCTCACCGACAAGAGCTAGCGGGGAGGACCAGTATTTT
D: .; J: TRBJ2-3; size: .; V: TRBV28; CDR3: CASSFSLPGRTDTQYF; DNA: TGTGCCAGCAGTTTCTCCCTGCCCGGCCGGACAGATACGCAGTATTTT
D: .; J: TRBJ1-3; size: .; V: TRBV7-3; CDR3: CASSLFSGSGNTIYF; DNA: TGTGCCAGCAGCTTATTTTCAGGCTCTGGAAACACCATATATTTT
D: .; J: TRBJ1-2; size: .; V: TRBV28; CDR3: CASSFAGWGYTF; DNA: TGTGCCAGCAGTTTTGCAGGCTGGGGCTACACCTTC
D: .; J: TRBJ2-2; size: .; V: TRBV18; CDR3: CASSPLALANTGELFF; DNA: TGTGCCAGCTCACCGCTCGCCCTGGCGAACACCGGGGAGCTGTTTTTT
D: TRBD2; J: TRBJ2-2; size: .; V: TRBV6-5; CDR3: CASSSVAGVGGELFF; DNA: TGTGCCAGCAGTTCGGTAGCGGGGGTCGGCGGGGAGCTGTTTTTT
D: TRBD2; J: TRBJ2-1; size: .; V: TRBV19; CDR3: CASSIDRSSGRIENEQFF; DNA: TGTGCCAGTAGTATAGATCGGTCTAGCGGGAGGATAGAGAATGAGCAGTTCTTC
D: .; J: TRBJ2-7; size: .; V: TRBV14; CDR3: CASSPQGREQYF; DNA: TGTGCCAGCAGCCCACAAGGGCGCGAGCAGTACTTC
D: .; J: TRBJ2-5; size: .; V: TRBV9; CDR3: CASSLVGSSETQYF; DNA: TGTGCCAGCAGCCTCGTGGGCAGCTCGGAGACCCAGTACTTC
D: .; J: TRBJ2-6; size: once; V: TRBV21-1; CDR3: CASRAMLQQSRANVLTF; DNA: TGTGCCAGCAGGGCTATGCTACAACAAAGTCGGGCCAACGTCCTGACTTTC
D: TRBD1; J: TRBJ2-2; size: .; V: TRBV4-1; CDR3: CASSQDIRDRGPGELFF; DNA: TGCGCCAGCAGCCAAGATATCCGGGACAGGGGGCCCGGGGAGCTGTTTTTT
D: TRBD2; J: TRBJ2-7; size: once; V: TRBV7-2; CDR3: CASRLAGGRGDEQYF; DNA: TGTGCCAGCAGGCTAGCGGGGGGGAGAGGGGACGAGCAGTACTTC
D: .; J: TRBJ1-2; size: .; V: TRBV5-6; CDR3: CASSGAGTTGYTF; DNA: TGTGCCAGCAGCGGGGCCGGGACTACGGGCTACACCTTC
D: TRBD2; J: TRBJ2-3; size: .; V: TRBV6-1; CDR3: CASSGMFLAGGGADTQYF; DNA: TGTGCCAGCAGTGGGATGTTCTTAGCGGGGGGGGGCGCAGATACGCAGTATTTT
D: TRBD2; J: TRBJ2-2; size: .; V: TRBV15; CDR3: CATTTGGNTGELFF; DNA: TGTGCCACCACAACGGGGGGAAACACCGGGGAGCTGTTTTTT
D: .; J: TRBJ2-7; size: .; V: TRBV7-8; CDR3: CASSNRRQSGYEQYF; DNA: TGTGCCAGCAGCAATCGCAGGCAGTCTGGATACGAGCAGTACTTC
D: .; J: TRBJ1-5; size: .; V: TRBV4-3; CDR3: CASSQSGNQPQHF; DNA: TGCGCCAGCAGCCAAAGTGGCAATCAGCCCCAGCATTTT
D: .; J: TRBJ2-1; size: .; V: TRBV28; CDR3: CASSLTQEQFF; DNA: TGTGCCAGCAGTTTAACCCAGGAGCAGTTCTTC
D: .; J: TRBJ2-5; size: .; V: TRBV5-1; CDR3: CASSLEWGGRTQYF; DNA: TGCGCCAGCAGCTTGGAATGGGGGGGGCGAACCCAGTACTTC